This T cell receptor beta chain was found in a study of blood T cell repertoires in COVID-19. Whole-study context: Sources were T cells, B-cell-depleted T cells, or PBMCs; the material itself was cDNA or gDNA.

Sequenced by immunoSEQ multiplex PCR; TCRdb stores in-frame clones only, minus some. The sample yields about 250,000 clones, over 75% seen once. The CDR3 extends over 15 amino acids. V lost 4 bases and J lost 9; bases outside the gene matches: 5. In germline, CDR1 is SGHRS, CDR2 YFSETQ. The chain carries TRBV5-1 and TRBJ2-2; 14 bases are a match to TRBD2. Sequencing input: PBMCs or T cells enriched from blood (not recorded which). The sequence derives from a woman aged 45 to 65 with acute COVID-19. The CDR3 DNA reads TGCGCCAGCAGCCCCGGGACTAGCGGGGGTCGGGAGCTGTTTTTT. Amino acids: CASSPGTSGGRELFF.